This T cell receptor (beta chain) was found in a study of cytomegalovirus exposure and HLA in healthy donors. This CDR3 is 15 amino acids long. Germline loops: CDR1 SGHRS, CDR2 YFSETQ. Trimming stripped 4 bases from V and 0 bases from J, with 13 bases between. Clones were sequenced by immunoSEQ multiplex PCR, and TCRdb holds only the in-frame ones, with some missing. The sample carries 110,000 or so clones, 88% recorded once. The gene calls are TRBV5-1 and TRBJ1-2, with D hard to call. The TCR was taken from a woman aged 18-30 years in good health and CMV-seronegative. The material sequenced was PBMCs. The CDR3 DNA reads TGCGCCAGCAGCCCGCTGGACTCAACTAACTATGGCTACACCTTC. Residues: CASSPLDSTNYGYTF.